These 14 T cell receptor beta chains were all obtained from the same sample, sequenced in a study of blood T cell repertoires in COVID-19. Measured with immunoSEQ multiplex PCR; TCRdb has only the in-frame clones, and not every one. Seen here are 200,000 to 250,000 clones, roughly 80% observed once, and the top ten hold about 7.8%. The sample comprised peripheral blood. All receptors come from a woman aged 80 or older with COVID-19, enrolled during active disease.

V usage is TRBV5-8 and J usage is TRBJ2-3; 9 bases map to TRBD1. The V gene's germline CDR1 is SGHTS and CDR2 YDEGEE. This CDR3 spans 16 amino acids. V lost 4 bases and J lost 4; bases outside the gene matches: 10. CDR3 in amino acids: CASSNRPGQGADTQYF. The DNA for the CDR3 is TGTGCCAGCAGCAACCGACCGGGACAGGGAGCAGATACGCAGTATTTT.

J is TRBJ1-1 and V is TRBV28; 11 bases line up with TRBD1. The ends lost 9 bases at V and 2 bases at J; junction bases unmatched: 17. This CDR3 is 18 amino acids long. CDR1 is MDHEN, CDR2 SYDVKM, per germline. The CDR3 spells CASPRFSDRGLQNTEAFF. CDR3 nucleotide sequence: TGTGCCAGTCCGAGGTTTTCGGACAGGGGGCTGCAAAACACTGAAGCTTTCTTT.

This chain joins TRBV9 and TRBJ2-2, with 11 bases lining up with TRBD2. CDR1 SGDLS and CDR2 YYNGEE come from the germline V gene. The CDR3 consists of 16 residues. Trimming at V came to 0 bases and at J to 7 bases, leaving 5 bases not matched to a gene. This CDR3 is CASSVGSGRAFGELFF. In nucleotides, the CDR3 is TGTGCCAGCAGCGTAGGTAGCGGGAGGGCCTTCGGGGAGCTGTTTTTT.

The chain employs TRBV11-2 and TRBJ2-6, with D perhaps matching TRBD1 (5 bases). Trimming removed 4 bases at V and 0 bases at J, with 10 bases between. From germline, CDR1 is SGHAT and CDR2 FQNNGV. The CDR3 has 16 residues. The CDR3 sequence is CASSWTSRSGANVLTF. CDR3 DNA sequence: TGTGCCAGCAGCTGGACAAGCCGCTCTGGGGCCAACGTCCTGACTTTC.

The chain joins TRBV10-3 to TRBJ2-3; D is possibly TRBD2 (6 bases). This CDR3 has 17 residues. Germline CDR1 reads ENHRY; CDR2 reads SYGVKD. V was trimmed by 4 bases and J by 3 bases, leaving 20 bases between them. CDR3: CAISVGSGDLSTDTQYF. CDR3 DNA sequence: TGTGCCATCAGTGTCGGGTCGGGAGATCTGAGTACAGATACGCAGTATTTT.

V gene TRBV10-3 combines with J gene TRBJ1-1; TRBD1 is a possible D gene (5 bases). CDR1 is ENHRY, CDR2 SYGVKD, per germline. V gave up 4 bases and J gave up 0 bases, with 9 bases separating them. CDR3 length: 14 amino acids. The CDR3 DNA reads as TGTGCCATCAGTGCGACGGGGGTGAACACTGAAGCTTTCTTT. This encodes CAISATGVNTEAFF.

The chain is built from TRBV3-1 (or the pseudogene TRBV3-2) and TRBJ2-3, with D perhaps TRBD1 (7 bases). From germline, CDR1 is LGHDT and CDR2 YNNKEL (reference sequence). The V end was cut by 4 bases, the J end by 11 bases, with 19 bases between. CDR3 length: 14 amino acids. The CDR3 bases are TGTGCCAGCAGCCTCCTCGTCCCCCAGGGGGGGCAGTATTTT. Residues: CASSLLVPQGGQYF.

In its sample, this clone was seen a few times. This chain uses TRBV7-9 with TRBJ2-3, with 7 bases aligning to TRBD2. This CDR3 is 16 amino acids long. Germline V gene data show CDR1 as SEHNR and CDR2 as FQNEAQ (reference sequence). Losses at the gene ends were 5 bases for V and 6 bases for J; bases not matched to a gene: 14. The CDR3 sequence: CASSPPGGRYVDTQYF. The DNA of the CDR3 is TGTGCCAGCAGCCCCCCAGGCGGGAGATATGTCGATACGCAGTATTTT. The variable domain in full, with the rest retrieved from reference TRBV7-9 and TRBJ2-3, is DTGVSQNPRHKITKRGQNVTFRCDPISEHNRLYWYRQTLGQGPEFLTYFQNEAQLEKSRLLSDRFSAERPKGSFSTLEIQRTEQGDSAMYLCASSPPGGRYVDTQYFGPGTRLTVL.

V gene TRBV27 combines with J gene TRBJ2-6; no reliable D call. Germline V gives CDR1 MNHEY, CDR2 SMNVEV (reference sequence). Trimming cost V 6 bases and J 1 base, with 10 bases left between them. The CDR3 contains 15 residues. Written as DNA, the CDR3 is TGTGCCAGCAGCCCTACGAGGTCTGGGGCCAACGTCCTGACTTTC. Its protein is CASSPTRSGANVLTF. Full variable domain (remainder filled in from reference TRBV27 and TRBJ2-6): EAQVTQNPRYLITVTGKKLTVTCSQNMNHEYMSWYRQDPGLGLRQIYYSMNVEVTDKGDVPEGYKVSRKEKRNFPLILESPSPNQTSLYFCASSPTRSGANVLTFGAGSRLTVL.

V gene TRBV7-2 combines with J gene TRBJ1-2, with unresolved D. From germline, CDR1 is SGHTA and CDR2 FQGNSA. The V end lost 3 bases, the J end lost 8 bases, and 13 bases lay between the germline ends. The CDR3 is 13 amino acids. DNA of the CDR3: TGTGCCAGCAGCTTCCGCGGAGCTCGAGGCTACACCTTC. Amino acids: CASSFRGARGYTF.

The chain combines TRBV7-3 with TRBJ1-5; D may be TRBD1 (5 bases). Trimming pared 5 bases from V and 7 bases from J, leaving 15 bases between. Germline CDR1 reads SGHTA; CDR2 reads FQGTGA. The CDR3 has 14 residues. The CDR3 bases are TGTGCCAGCAGCCCCGGGGGGGGAAGGCAGCCCCAGCATTTT. Translating gives CASSPGGGRQPQHF.

V and J are TRBV3-1 (or the pseudogene TRBV3-2) and TRBJ1-1; TRBD1 aligns across 7 bases. Germline loops: CDR1 LGHDT, CDR2 YNNKEL (reference sequence). V lost 3 bases and J lost 5; bases outside the gene matches: 6. The CDR3 runs 14 residues. CDR3 region: CASSHRQGKTEAFF. The CDR3 coding sequence is TGTGCCAGCAGCCATCGACAGGGTAAGACTGAAGCTTTCTTT.

The V gene is TRBV29-1, the J gene TRBJ1-2; TRBD1 might be the D (5 bases). Germline V gene data show CDR1 as SQVTM and CDR2 as ANQGSEA. Trimming took 1 base from V and 4 from J, leaving 16 bases between them. The CDR3 covers 15 residues. The DNA for the CDR3 is TGCAGCGTTGAAGCTCCTCTGACAGCCTCCTATGGCTACACCTTC. Encoded protein: CSVEAPLTASYGYTF. The variable domain in full, completed from reference TRBV29-1 and TRBJ1-2, reads SAVISQKPSRDICQRGTSLTIQCQVDSQVTMMFWYRQQPGQSLTLIATANQGSEATYESGFVIDKFPISRPNLTFSTLTVSNMSPEDSSIYLCSVEAPLTASYGYTFGSGTRLTVV.

This clone appeared once. The genes are TRBV19 and TRBJ1-5; the match to TRBD1 covers 7 bases. V shed 4 bases, J shed 4 bases, and the junction held 10 bases outside the gene matches. Germline lookup yields CDR1 LNHDA and CDR2 SQIVND (reference sequence). The CDR3 totals 16 residues. CDR3 bases: TGTGCCAGTAGTACATCTACAGGACAGGAGAATCAGCCCCAGCATTTT. This sequence encodes CASSTSTGQENQPQHF.